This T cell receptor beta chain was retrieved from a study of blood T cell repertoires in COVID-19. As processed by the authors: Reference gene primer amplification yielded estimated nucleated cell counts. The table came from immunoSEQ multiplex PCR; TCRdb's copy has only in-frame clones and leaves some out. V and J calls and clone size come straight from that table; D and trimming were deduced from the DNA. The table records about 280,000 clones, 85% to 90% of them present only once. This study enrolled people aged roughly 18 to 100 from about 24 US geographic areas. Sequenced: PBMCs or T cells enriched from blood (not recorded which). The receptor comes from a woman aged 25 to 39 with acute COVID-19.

CDR3 nucleotides: TGTGCCACCAGTGAATCCCCGGGGACAGGGGTCATTAATGAGCAGTTCTTC. This gives the protein CATSESPGTGVINEQFF. This chain links TRBV24-1 with TRBJ2-1, with 10 bases aligning to TRBD1. CDR1 and CDR2 from the germline V gene are KGHDR and SFDVKD. After removal of 4 bases from V and 7 bases from J, the junction contained 12 bases not matched to a gene. The CDR3 is made up of 17 amino acids.